This T cell receptor beta chain is drawn from a study of cytomegalovirus exposure and HLA in healthy donors. Overall study results and limits: A cluster of highly shared sequence variants was likely a sequencing artifact.

The PCR had 60 Vbeta and 13 Jbeta primers. Clones were sequenced by immunoSEQ multiplex PCR, and TCRdb holds only the in-frame ones, with some missing. The table for this sample gives about 160,000 clones. A note on this clone: The antigen is not known.

Germline lookup yields CDR1 PRHDT and CDR2 FYEKMQ (reference sequence). This CDR3 is built from 16 residues. The V end lost 2 bases, the J end lost 5 bases, and 19 bases lay between the germline ends. The sequence derives from a woman aged 45-65 years in good health and CMV-seronegative. Specimen: PBMCs. The V and J genes are TRBV13 and TRBJ2-7; the D gene is possibly TRBD1 (6 bases). The CDR3 nucleotides read TGTGCCAGCAGCTTAAACCTAAAGGGGGTTAGCCACGAGCAGTACTTC. The encoded protein is CASSLNLKGVSHEQYF.